This TCR beta chain was captured by sequencing in a study of long-term antiretroviral therapy in people with HIV (dated by TCRdb to the early 2020s). Background on the whole study: The earliest samples were collected about a decade before the 2015 WHO recommendation for immediate ART, when ART was typically delayed until CD4 counts fell. Whether ART initiation and durable HIV suppression were associated with changes in peripheral blood TRB repertoire composition and diversity was tested in a retrospective serial study. The cohort contributed about 200 cryopreserved PBMC samples from under 35 adults with confirmed HIV infection, collected serially over a mean of approximately 6 years (range 1-12). No cross-contamination during QIAcube processing was shown when test extractions of a monoclonal T-cell line were performed alongside roughly 30 polyclonal samples. Of the 30 participants with HIV, roughly twelve were female. Results the study describes overall, beyond this receptor: No data were available on ART adherence, viral resistance or therapy changes, limiting inferences about post-ART repertoire changes. Starting ART was linked to a significant rise in TRB diversity, yet even after long-term ART the diversity remained significantly lower than in transplant donor controls. Because cell numbers in pre-ART samples were limited, unsorted PBMC were profiled instead of sorted CD4+ and CD8+ T cells. Compared with controls, HIV repertoires had narrower CDR3 length ranges, and the network structure pointed to an antigen-experienced repertoire that shifted only slightly toward naive after ART. Since PBMC availability was limited, sequencing covered only the TCR beta chain, with no alpha chain pairing. At every time point, the repertoire was dominated by expanded TRB clones first identified before ART initiation, although this dominance fluctuated and, in many PLHIV, declined after ART. The samples span the years 2004 to 2017, and the ART regimens used at that time may not be as effective as current regimens.

As to this clone: Its antigen remains undetermined. No much larger clone is present one base from it, and per-base qualities are unavailable.

CDR1 and CDR2 were assigned from the germline V gene as MGHRA and YSYEKL. Reading from cysteine to phenylalanine, the CDR3 counts 13 amino acids. The kept DNA is CDR3 alone, 39 bases in frame from the first base. A distance of 9 bases separates the germline ends of V and J, which lose 0 bases and 6 bases respectively. Participants were included only if at least one PBMC sample before ART initiation and at least two post-ART samples were available. Treatment was received in the United States of America by all participants with HIV. Before DNA extraction, cryopreserved samples of roughly 0.9-10 million PBMC were thawed and then washed. At the time of the earliest PBMC sample, participants with HIV were aged between 23 and 54 years. Each participant contributed PBMC samples from 1-4 timepoints before ART initiation and 2-8 timepoints after ART initiation, with a median of 7 samples. For every participant, serial HIV viral load, CD4+ T-cell count, ART history and demographic data were obtained. A Qiagen kit on a QIAcube was used to extract genomic DNA from unsorted PBMC, with samples processed in batches of 12.

The immunoSEQ hsTCRB v3.0 assay was used at survey level resolution to sequence the TRB variable region. TRB sequencing targeted a depth of 40,000-50,000 T-cell genomes per sample. Pooled TRB libraries were sequenced on an Illumina MiSeq with a v3 150-cycle kit. The study's own analysis went as follows. Repertoire analysis was run in R within a reproducible Nextflow workflow that covered QC, data transformation and analysis. LymphoSeq2, an R package for exploring AIRR-Seq data, was used to implement the custom analyses. A few samples that produced fewer than 5000 total TRB sequences were removed, so fewer than 200 HIV repertoires were analyzed. Among the approximately 200 retained HIV repertoires, approximately 61 were collected before ART initiation and under 150 after ART initiation. Each repertoire was downsampled to 5000 TRB nucleotide sequences, and summary statistics were averaged across 100 downsampling iterations. Only TRB sequences with CDR3 regions of at least seven amino acids were retained for analysis. Diversity was assessed using a clonality score derived from Shannon entropy and using the Gini coefficient. Repertoire networks linked the top 5000 CDR3 amino acid sequences whenever two sequences differed by an edit distance of one. For TRB CDR3 amino acid sequences, GLIPH2 was used to predict antigen specificity groups and MHC restriction. CDR3 amino acid sequences were matched against VDJdb and McPAS-TCR to flag known CMV, EBV, HIV or tissue antigen associations. Pre-ART, post-ART and control groups were compared with Wilcoxon signed-rank tests and Holm-Bonferroni correction. TCRdb took over this immuneACCESS table, retaining in-frame rearrangements with V and J assigned. Such tables are incomplete; in checked studies, under half of the missing clones stem from an unresolved V gene, and the remainder is unexplained. V and J calls and clone size come straight from that table; D and trimming were deduced from the DNA. The sample contains 23,000 or so clones, around 80% of them found a single time. The top ten hold 5% of the sample.

This TCR was recovered from a man aged 45-65 years with HIV. The source was unsorted PBMCs, collected 0.3 years after starting antiretroviral therapy. The chain employs TRBV4-1 and TRBJ2-7; the D gene is not confidently resolved. The CDR3 has the sequence CASSQDIRGEQYF. The nucleotide sequence reads as follows: TGCGCCAGCAGCCAAGACATCCGTGGCGAGCAGTACTTC.